This T cell receptor beta chain emerged from a study of blood T cells in healthy people across ages (dated by TCRdb to between 2014 and 2017). With respect to the entire study: In model experiments, template switching captured roughly one uniquely barcoded TCR beta cDNA molecule for every two T cells. The study measured age-related changes in TCR beta repertoire diversity using deep sequencing normalized with unique cDNA molecular identifiers. Donors were grouped into four age groups: young (average roughly 17 years), middle-aged (over 35), aged (62) and long-lived (just over 80). The study analyzed two additional independent replicas of 1 million unique cDNA reads from the same blood draw for two donors, one aged 18 to 29 and one aged 80 or older. To avoid experimental bias, donors of different ages were spread randomly across the sequencing lanes.

With respect to this clonotype: Its antigen target is currently unknown. Per-nucleotide qualities are absent, and no much larger clonotype sits a single base away.

The library was obtained by 5' RACE. TCRdb records Illumina HiSeq 2500 as the sequencer. A second PCR of 7 to 11 cycles was run with a J-beta primer mix and a sample-barcoded 5' primer. A template-switch 5' adaptor carrying 12 random nucleotides introduced a unique molecular identifier onto each TCR beta cDNA molecule. Each sample yielded at least 2.5 million CDR3-containing paired-end reads. The Mint cDNA synthesis kit, primed by a TRBC-specific oligonucleotide, was used to synthesize first-strand cDNA from all RNA. All cDNA was treated with uracil-DNA glycosylase and then went through a first 18-cycle PCR with the universal primers M1SS and BC2_uni_R. Regarding the original processing steps: Each sample was normalized by randomly selecting 1 million high-quality reads, each carrying a distinct molecular identifier. Reads with shared molecular identifiers were discarded instead of being binned into consensus sequences. MiTCR, with a Q25 quality threshold and the strictest error-elimination algorithm, was used for CDR3 identification, clonotype clustering and error correction. Lower-bound total TCR beta diversity was estimated with a nonparametric unseen species model using Euler transformation. The raw public data were reprocessed by TCRdb itself: fastp quality trimming at Q25, MiXCR clonotype calling, in-frame beta chains only. Duplicate CDR3 protein sequences are folded into a single record with the most common DNA and genes. None of the V and J calls come from the authors' own analysis; TCRdb made them. The sample yields 600,000 or so distinct CDR3 sequences; under 25% were counted once. The biggest ten clones account for 3% to 4% of the sample.

Results and caveats for the whole study, not just this receptor: Observed TCR beta diversity per million T cells fell roughly linearly with age, and a significant reduction was already apparent by age roughly 40. Total diversity estimates from one million sequenced T cells were considered lower bounds and underestimates. The CMV infection status of donors was not known, potentially confounding age-related changes in expanded clonotypes. There was a strong correlation between observed TCR beta diversity and the percentage of naive T cells measured by flow cytometry. Compared with the aged group, the long-lived group had more naive CD4+ T cells, fewer expanded clones and increased TCR diversity, suggesting age selection. Because profiling used bulk unsorted PBMCs, naive and antigen-experienced compartments could not be compared conclusively.

Systemically healthy Caucasian individuals from Russia, approximately 39 in total and aged about 6 to 100 years, were included as donors. Ten milliliters of peripheral blood were drawn from each donor into EDTA-treated Vacutainer tubes. Ficoll-Paque density-gradient centrifugation was used to isolate PBMCs, with at least 7 million per sample. Trizol reagent was used to extract total RNA from PBMCs, with at least 5 micrograms per sample. For every donor, flow cytometry on a PBMC aliquot measured the percentage of naive CD45RAhigh/CD27high T cells. From the cysteine through the phenylalanine, the CDR3 covers 14 amino acids. Only the CDR3 portion is preserved as DNA: 42 bases, with reading frame beginning at the first base. CDR1 and CDR2 (SQVTM, ANQGSEA) derive from the germline V gene. V is cut by 4 bases and J by 3 bases, and the space between the germline ends is 15 bases.

The sequenced sample consisted of blood. The TCR sequence derives from a man between 70 and 80 years old in good health. The V gene is TRBV29-1 and the J gene is TRBJ1-1; the D gene is perhaps TRBD1, on 6 matching bases. Here the CDR3 is given as CSVGQGRWDTEAFF. The nucleotides are TGCAGCGTTGGGCAGGGGCGCTGGGACACTGAAGCTTTCTTT.